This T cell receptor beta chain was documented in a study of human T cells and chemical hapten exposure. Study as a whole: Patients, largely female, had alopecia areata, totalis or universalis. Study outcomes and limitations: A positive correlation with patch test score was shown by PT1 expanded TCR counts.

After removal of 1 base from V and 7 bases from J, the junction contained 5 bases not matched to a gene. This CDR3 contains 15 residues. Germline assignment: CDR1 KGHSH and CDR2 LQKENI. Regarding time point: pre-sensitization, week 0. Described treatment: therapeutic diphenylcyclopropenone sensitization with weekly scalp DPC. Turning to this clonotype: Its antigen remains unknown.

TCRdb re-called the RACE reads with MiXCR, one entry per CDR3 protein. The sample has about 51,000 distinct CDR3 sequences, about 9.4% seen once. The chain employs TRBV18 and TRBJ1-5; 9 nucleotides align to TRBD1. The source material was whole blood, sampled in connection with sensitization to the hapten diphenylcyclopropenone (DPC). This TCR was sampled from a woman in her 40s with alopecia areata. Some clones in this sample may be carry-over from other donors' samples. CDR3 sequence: CASSPQQGARQPQHF. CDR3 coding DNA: TGTGCCAGCTCACCACAACAGGGGGCGCGGCAGCCCCAGCATTTT.